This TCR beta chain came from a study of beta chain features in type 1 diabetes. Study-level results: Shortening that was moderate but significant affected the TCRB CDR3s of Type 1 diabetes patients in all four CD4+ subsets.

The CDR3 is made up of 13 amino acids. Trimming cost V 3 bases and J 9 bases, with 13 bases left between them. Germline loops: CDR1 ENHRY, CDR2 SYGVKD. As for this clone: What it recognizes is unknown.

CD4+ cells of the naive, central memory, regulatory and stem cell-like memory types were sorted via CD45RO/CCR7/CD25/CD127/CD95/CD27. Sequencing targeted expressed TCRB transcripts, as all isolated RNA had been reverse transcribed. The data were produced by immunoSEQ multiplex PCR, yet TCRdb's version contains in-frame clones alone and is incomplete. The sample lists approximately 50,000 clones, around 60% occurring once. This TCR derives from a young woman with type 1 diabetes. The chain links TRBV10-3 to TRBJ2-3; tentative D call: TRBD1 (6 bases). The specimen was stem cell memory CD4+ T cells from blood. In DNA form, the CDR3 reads TGTGCCATCAGTGAACCAAACAGGGAAACGCAGTATTTT. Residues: CAISEPNRETQYF.